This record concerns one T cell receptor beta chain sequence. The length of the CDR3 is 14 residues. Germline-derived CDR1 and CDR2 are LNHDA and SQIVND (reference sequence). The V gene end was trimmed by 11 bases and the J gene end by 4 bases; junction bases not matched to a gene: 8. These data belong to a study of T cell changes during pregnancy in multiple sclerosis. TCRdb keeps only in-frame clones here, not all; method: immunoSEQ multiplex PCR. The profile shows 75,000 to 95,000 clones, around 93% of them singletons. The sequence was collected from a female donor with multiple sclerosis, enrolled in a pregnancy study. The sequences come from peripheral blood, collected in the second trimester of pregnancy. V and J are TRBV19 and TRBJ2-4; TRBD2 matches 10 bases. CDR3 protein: CASCRTSGKNIQYF. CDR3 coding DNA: TGTGCCTCTTGCAGGACTAGCGGTAAAAACATTCAGTACTTC.